This record looks at one T cell receptor (beta chain) sequence and its context. The antigen it recognizes is unknown. One base away there is no much larger clone; base qualities are not given. The germline V gene encodes CDR1 SGHTA and CDR2 FQGNSA. Measured from the cysteine to the phenylalanine, the CDR3 is 16 residues long. The only DNA kept is the CDR3, 48 bases in frame from the first base. V ends up 5 bases short and J 7 bases short, with an unmatched junction base count of 10. This sample is part of a study of shared clonotypes between healthy human individuals (dated by TCRdb to the early 2020s). Study-level background: The cohort included a few men and two women between 18 and 49 years of age. Per donor, three plates each were used for CD4 naive and CD4 memory, two for CD8 naive, and one for CD8 memory. Blood TCR repertoires of about five healthy adults were deeply sequenced to estimate repertoire size and the extent of clonotype sharing between individuals. To increase sequencing depth and limit assay-specific biases, TCR repertoire library preparation and sequencing were carried out by different laboratories using diverse techniques. Between about 0.9 and 8.9 billion PBMCs per donor were obtained by leukapheresis.

Donors were healthy HIV-negative adults with no recently reported acute infections or vaccinations. Every donor was a Caucasian adult living in Nashville, Tennessee, USA. CD4+ T cells were enriched through magnetic negative selection, after which naive cells were positively selected on CD45RA and the remaining negative fraction served as the memory subset. After blood collection by leukapheresis, PBMCs were isolated using Ficoll-Histopaque density gradient centrifugation and then cryopreserved in the vapor phase of liquid nitrogen. Purity and quantity of every magnetically sorted T cell population were checked by analytical flow cytometry. Genomic DNA was isolated from each sorted fraction and quantified by UV absorbance on a Nanodrop 2000c. The paper as a whole reports these results and caveats: Pairwise subsampling led to the expectation that sequencing depth would affect the degree of clonotype sharing among donors. Sampling was limited to blood, and TCR repertoires in tissue likely differ from TCR repertoires in blood. Because the study included a small number of donors, the genetic and exposure-history diversity represented was limited. Naive subsets generally had larger estimated clonotype richness than memory subsets. Rarefaction of sorted-subset datasets indicated incomplete sequencing despite the large sequencing depth. When a handful of donors were compared, the shared fraction of clonotypes was about 5.4% for naive CD4, about 4% for naive CD8, more than 2% for memory CD4, and around 0.4% for memory CD8. Clonotypes shared by all four sorted-subset donors showed higher generation probabilities than non-shared clonotypes.

Using the deep immunoSEQ assay, multiplex PCR amplified TCR CDR3 regions from genomic DNA. Extracted genomic DNA from each cell subset was spread evenly across all wells of several immunoSEQ 96-well plates, with each plate serving as a replicate. For sorted subsets, approximately 200 ng of genomic DNA, equivalent to 30,000 or so T cell genomes, went into each replicate PCR. The purified libraries were quantified using a Qubit 3.0 fluorometer, sized with a Bioanalyzer 2100, and then quantified again using the KAPA Library Quantification kit. Each immunoSEQ 96-well plate was sequenced on its own single-read 150-cycle Illumina NextSeq 550 flow cell. Processing in the source paper ran as follows. Because only junctional sequences without quality scores were contained in the immunoSEQ output, filtering matching that applied to full-length reads could not be performed. Sequences were annotated with PyIR, a Python wrapper for IgBLAST v1.9, and V/J genes and CDR3 were assigned using IMGT germline references. Reads were filtered out if the reads had weak V/J assignments (E-value above 1e-6), no CDR3, stop codons, out-of-frame junctions, or ambiguous translated residues. V3J clonotypes were defined by identical inferred V gene, J gene, and CDR3 amino acid sequence. Percentage overlap between repertoires was calculated by dividing the number of shared unique clonotypes by the size of the smaller repertoire. Richness of each repertoire was evaluated using RTK rarefaction, the Chao1 estimator, and Recon v2.1 estimates of unobserved clonotypes. Generation probabilities for all TCRbeta clonotypes obtained by the gDNA method from a few donors were computed using OLGA. TCRdb mirrors the immuneACCESS table, restricted to in-frame sequences. Some clones are absent from its copies; in checked studies, under half trace to an unresolved V gene, and the reason for the others is unknown. The D gene and trimming were derived from the DNA, and the V and J assignments and clone size from that table. The sample records fewer than 2.5 million clones, roughly 93% of which are singletons. In total, the top ten clones hold approximately 0.36% of the sample.

Input material: naive CD4+ T cells from PBMCs. Interpreted using the paper, the cell subset or site label stands for: CD45RA+ positively selected. This chain joins TRBV7-2 to TRBJ2-1, and 11 bases in between align with TRBD1. This clonotype was obtained from a man between 18 and 35 years old in good health. Some clones in this sample may be carry-over from other donors' samples. The CDR3 region reads CASSARTGTGGNEQFF. The base sequence is TGTGCCAGCAGCGCTCGCACCGGGACAGGGGGGAATGAGCAGTTCTTC.